This T cell receptor beta chain was retrieved from a study of blood T cells in healthy people across ages. Broader study findings: Unsorted PBMC input precluded a conclusive naive versus antigen-experienced comparison.

Drawing of peripheral blood yielded about 10 milliliters from each donor. The germline V gene has CDR1 SGHRS and CDR2 YFSETQ. With 0 bases clipped from V and 4 bases from J, the junction kept 3 bases outside the gene matches. CDR3 length equals 15 residues. Note on this clonotype: Antigen unknown.

The use of a sample-barcoded 5' primer and a J-beta primer mix characterized a second PCR of roughly 7 to 12 cycles. A template-switch adaptor containing 12 random nucleotides labeled each cDNA molecule. TCRdb passed the 5' RACE reads through MiXCR, listing each CDR3 protein once. The repertoire holds roughly 800,000 distinct CDR3 sequences, with around 25% as singletons. In addition, the sample was reused for a study of T cells of mothers and their children. That paper states: In this cohort, donors were a few healthy Caucasian mothers plus their six children.

This TCR was sampled from a boy younger than 18 in good health. The sequenced sample was blood. This sequence joins TRBV5-1 and TRBJ2-3; 9 positions match TRBD1. DNA of the CDR3: TGCGCCAGCAGCTTGGGACAGGGGGTTTCAGATACGCAGTATTTT. Amino acids: CASSLGQGVSDTQYF.